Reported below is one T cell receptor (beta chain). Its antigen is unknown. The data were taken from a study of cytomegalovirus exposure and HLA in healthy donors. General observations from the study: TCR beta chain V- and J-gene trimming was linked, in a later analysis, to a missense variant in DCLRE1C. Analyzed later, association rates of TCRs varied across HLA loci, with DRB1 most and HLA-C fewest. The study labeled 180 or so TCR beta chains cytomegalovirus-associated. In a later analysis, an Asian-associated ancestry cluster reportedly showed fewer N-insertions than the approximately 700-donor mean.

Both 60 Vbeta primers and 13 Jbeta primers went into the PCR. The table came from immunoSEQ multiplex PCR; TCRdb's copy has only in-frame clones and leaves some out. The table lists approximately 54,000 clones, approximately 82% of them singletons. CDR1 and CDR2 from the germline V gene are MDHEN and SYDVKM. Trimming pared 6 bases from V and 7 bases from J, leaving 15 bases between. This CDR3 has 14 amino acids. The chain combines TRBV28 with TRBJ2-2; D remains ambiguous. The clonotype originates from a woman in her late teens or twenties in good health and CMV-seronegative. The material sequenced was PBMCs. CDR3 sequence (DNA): TGTGCCAGCAGCTCGTCCCCACGGGTCGGGGAGCTGTTTTTT. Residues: CASSSSPRVGELFF.